This T cell receptor (beta chain) was profiled in a study of CD8 T cells in ankylosing spondylitis (dated by TCRdb to between 2016 and 2019). Some background on the complete study: T cell receptor beta repertoires were profiled in healthy donors and ankylosing spondylitis patients so that disease-linked TCR variants could be found. The whole study cohort included 95 to 130 healthy donors and around 24 ankylosing spondylitis patients. Peripheral blood was sampled, and synovial fluid was also collected from ankylosing spondylitis patients.

A note on this clonotype: Its binding antigen is unknown. No base-level quality is on record; no much larger clone is a single base apart.

Study-level results and caveats: Some motif variants were previously reported in synovial fluid and blood of reactive arthritis patients, suggesting common disease-initiation mechanisms. According to the report, matched synovial fluid samples from ankylosing spondylitis patients were significantly enriched for the disease-linked clones. Blood from ankylosing spondylitis patients appeared to be characterized by a TCR beta motif composed of several highly homologous amino acid variants. The disease-linked clones had a CD8+ phenotype and were found at relatively low frequencies in peripheral blood.

TCRdb lists the instrument as Illumina HiSeq 2500. TCR beta libraries were prepared by quantitative 5'-RACE with molecular barcodes. The original pipeline was this. To identify disease-linked TCR variants, a new computational method was used, one built on a probabilistic model of VDJ rearrangement. Clones were called with MiXCR by TCRdb after fastp trimmed the public reads at Q25, and only in-frame beta chains were retained. Each entry is one CDR3 protein sequence, shown with its most common DNA and genes. TCRdb, not the authors, supplied the V and J calls. For this sample the table gives approximately 540,000 distinct CDR3 sequences, of which about 13% were detected only once. Around 7% of the sample is held by the ten biggest clonotypes. This receptor was taken from a male donor with ankylosing spondylitis. The material sequenced was blood, either unsorted or a sorted T cell fraction (not recorded which).

The CDR3 has the sequence CSVLPWSAEAFF. The DNA sequence is given as TGCAGCGTGCTACCATGGAGCGCTGAAGCTTTCTTT. Rearrangement joined TRBV29-1 to TRBJ1-1; confidence is insufficient to name the D gene. V is pared back by 6 bases and J by 6 bases, with 14 bases lying between the germline termini. The CDR3 runs 12 residues from the cysteine to the phenylalanine. Only the CDR3 part of the read is kept: 36 bases, read in frame from the first base. As encoded in the germline V gene, CDR1 is SQVTM while CDR2 is ANQGSEA.